The entry that follows covers one TCR beta chain sequence. This record belongs to a study of technical replicates of blood from four donors. With 4 bases clipped from V and 0 bases from J, the junction kept 5 bases outside the gene matches. The germline gives CDR1 MRHNA, CDR2 SNTAGT. CDR3 size: 16 residues. TCRdb keeps only in-frame clones here, not all; method: immunoSEQ multiplex PCR. Of tens of thousands of clones detected, just under 95% appear once; the ten largest clones hold approximately 0.4%. This TCR was sampled from a human donor in good health. V is TRBV6-4 and J is TRBJ2-1, with 8 bases aligning to TRBD2. Sequencing input: T cells isolated from PBMCs. The CDR3 region has the DNA TGTGCCAGCAGTGGGGATGGGACTAGCTCCTACAATGAGCAGTTCTTC. Its translation: CASSGDGTSSYNEQFF.